The 31 T cell receptor beta chains reported below all come from one sample, sequenced in a study of OX40 agonist ivuxolimab in advanced cancers. Sequencing was performed with immunoSEQ multiplex PCR; in TCRdb, only in-frame clones are kept and a portion is missing. Of about 44,000 clones listed, 80% were seen once; the top ten hold roughly 10%. The material was CD4+ or CD8+ T cells sorted from blood, obtained in a trial of the OX40 agonist ivuxolimab. The receptors shown here come from an adult with an advanced solid tumor such as melanoma, head and neck, liver or kidney cancer.

The J gene is TRBJ2-1, the V gene TRBV4-3; TRBD2 agrees at 11 bases. The CDR3 covers 18 residues. With V trimmed by 1 base and J by 3 bases, 8 bases remained unmatched. Germline V gene sequence: CDR1 LGHNA, CDR2 YSLEER. The CDR3 nucleotides are TGCGCCAGCAGCCAAGCTAGCGGGAGGCCCCCAGACTACAATGAGCAGTTCTTC. This sequence encodes CASSQASGRPPDYNEQFF.

This clone was recorded a few times. J is TRBJ1-1 and V is TRBV28; D is ambiguous. This CDR3 contains 14 residues. V lost 6 bases and J 4 bases, leaving 15 bases between the germline ends. Germline V gene data show CDR1 as MDHEN and CDR2 as SYDVKM. In nucleotides, the CDR3 is TGTGCCAGCAGGATGGGTACGGCGGGCACTGAAGCTTTCTTT. It translates to CASRMGTAGTEAFF.

This rearrangement joins TRBV2 to TRBJ1-2; a possible D gene is TRBD1 (6 bases). The V and J ends lost 1 base and 7 bases respectively, with 13 bases between them. CDR3 size: 14 residues. CDR1 SNHLY and CDR2 FYNNEI come from the germline V gene. CDR3: CASSEGQGIGGYTF. CDR3 DNA: TGTGCCAGCAGTGAAGGGCAGGGGATCGGTGGCTACACCTTC.

This chain links TRBV7-3 with TRBJ1-1; 8 bases map to TRBD1. The ends lost 6 bases at V and 4 bases at J; junction bases unmatched: 10. The germline CDR1 and CDR2 sequences are SGHTA and FQGTGA. The CDR3 is made up of 15 amino acids. CDR3 sequence: CASRESQGAGTEAFF. The CDR3 region has the DNA TGTGCCAGCAGAGAGTCCCAGGGGGCTGGCACTGAAGCTTTCTTT.

The J gene is TRBJ1-1, the V gene TRBV5-1, with 8 positions matching TRBD1. This CDR3 has 17 amino acids. Germline CDR1 and CDR2: SGHRS and YFSETQ. J was trimmed by 2 bases and V by 0 bases; bases with no gene match: 9. The CDR3 here is CASSLGSGGLTNTEAFF. The DNA of the CDR3 is TGCGCCAGCAGCTTGGGGTCAGGGGGCCTTACCAACACTGAAGCTTTCTTT.

The rearrangement joins TRBV7-2 to TRBJ2-1; TRBD2 matches 8 bases. The CDR3 runs 14 residues. Germline V gene sequence: CDR1 SGHTA, CDR2 FQGNSA. V dropped 2 bases and J dropped 10; count of bases not matched to a gene: 7. Written as DNA, the CDR3 is TGTGCCAGCAGCTTAAGCGGGGGCTATCAGGAGCAGTTCTTC. Translating it yields CASSLSGGYQEQFF.

V gene TRBV5-1 combines with J gene TRBJ2-5; tentative D call: TRBD1 (5 bases). The CDR3 is 15 amino acids. The germline V gene encodes CDR1 SGHRS and CDR2 YFSETQ. Trimming removed 3 bases at V and 5 bases at J, with 17 bases between. The CDR3 region has the DNA TGCGCCAGCAGCTACGGCGCAGCAGGGTGGGAGACCCAGTACTTC. It encodes CASSYGAAGWETQYF.

The CDR3 region is CARRGPSSYEQYF. CDR3 in DNA: TGTGCCAGGAGGGGACCAAGCTCCTACGAGCAGTACTTC. The chain is built from TRBV2 and TRBJ2-7; either TRBD1 or TRBD2 may supply D (5 bases each). The CDR3 spans 13 residues. Germline V gene data show CDR1 as SNHLY and CDR2 as FYNNEI. Trimming pared 9 bases from V and 0 bases from J, leaving 12 bases between.

On this clone: Other DNA sequences in this specimen translate into the identical CDR3. The chain carries TRBV10-3 and TRBJ2-3; 12 bases are a match to TRBD2. The germline CDR1 and CDR2 sequences are ENHRY and SYGVKD. The CDR3 is made up of 16 amino acids. J lost 1 base, V lost 5 bases, and 4 bases had no gene match. The CDR3 nucleotides read TGTGCCATCAGTAGGCTAGCGGGAGGGGGCACAGATACGCAGTATTTT. It translates to CAISRLAGGGTDTQYF.

The rearrangement uses TRBV7-2 and TRBJ2-1; a possible D gene is TRBD2 (5 bases). Germline V gene data show CDR1 as SGHTA and CDR2 as FQGNSA. V was shortened by 6 bases and J by 4 bases, with 19 bases between the two germline ends. CDR3 size: 16 residues. The CDR3 nucleotides are TGTGCCAGCAGGCCGTCAAGCGGCCCAGTTTACAATGAGCAGTTCTTC. This gives the protein CASRPSSGPVYNEQFF. Based on the CDR3 plus reference TRBV7-2 and TRBJ2-1, the full variable domain is GAGVSQSPSNKVTEKGKDVELRCDPISGHTALYWYRQSLGQGLEFLIYFQGNSAPDKSGLPSDRFSAERTGGSVSTLTIQRTQQEDSAVYLCASRPSSGPVYNEQFFGPGTRLTVL.

This CDR3 is CATSRDKLAGVREQYF. Here the CDR3 DNA reads TGTGCCACCAGCAGAGACAAACTAGCGGGAGTGCGGGAGCAGTACTTC. The chain carries TRBV15 and TRBJ2-7, with 11 bases identical to TRBD2. V was clipped by 0 bases and J by 7 bases; unmatched bases: 8. Germline CDR1 is LNHNV and CDR2 is YYDKDF (reference sequence). The CDR3 spans 16 residues.

This clone appeared once. The V call is TRBV13, the J call TRBJ2-3; 10 nucleotides agree with TRBD2. Trimming took 3 bases from V and 2 from J; bases not matched to a gene: 2. Germline V gives CDR1 PRHDT, CDR2 FYEKMQ (reference sequence). CDR3 length: 15 amino acids. The DNA of the CDR3 is TGTGCCAGCAGCTTGACTAGCGGGCACACAGATACGCAGTATTTT. Protein product: CASSLTSGHTDTQYF.

The V gene is TRBV7-8, the J gene TRBJ2-3; D not resolved. The germline V and J ends were trimmed by 5 bases and 6 bases, with 15 bases remaining between them. Germline V CDR1 and CDR2: SGHVS, FQNEAQ. The CDR3 runs to 14 residues. CDR3: CASSRQGPADTQYF. The CDR3 nucleotides are TGTGCCAGCAGCCGTCAAGGACCGGCGGATACGCAGTATTTT.

The rearrangement joins TRBV7-9 to TRBJ2-5; TRBD2 matches at 9 bases. The germline V gene has CDR1 SEHNR and CDR2 FQNEAQ (reference sequence). Trimming took 5 bases from V and 4 from J; bases not matched to a gene: 5. This CDR3 is 14 amino acids long. Here the CDR3 reads CASSGSGRGETQYF. The CDR3, as DNA: TGTGCCAGCAGCGGTAGCGGGAGAGGAGAGACCCAGTACTTC.

This clone appeared a single time. Written as DNA, the CDR3 is TGTGCCAGCAGCCGCGGTCCAGAGGGTTTTGGCTATGGCTACACCTTC. It specifies CASSRGPEGFGYGYTF. This chain joins TRBV5-6 and TRBJ1-2, with D unclear. This CDR3 region has 16 residues. Germline assignment: CDR1 SGHDT and CDR2 YYEEEE. V was clipped by 4 bases and J by 4 bases, with 20 bases between them.

The V and J genes are TRBV4-1 and TRBJ1-6; 7 nucleotides line up with TRBD1. The V gene's germline CDR1 is MGHRA and CDR2 YSYEKL. Trimming took 4 bases from V and 0 from J; bases not matched to a gene: 9. The CDR3 is 18 amino acids. CDR3 sequence reads: CASSRRDSGSSYNSPLHF. The CDR3 bases are TGCGCCAGCAGCCGACGGGACAGCGGGAGCTCCTATAATTCACCCCTCCACTTT.

The V and J genes are TRBV5-1 and TRBJ1-1; the D gene is possibly TRBD1 (5 bases). CDR3 length equals 13 residues. Trimming took off 3 bases at V and 1 base at J, with 7 bases between the two ends. CDR1 SGHRS and CDR2 YFSETQ come from the germline V gene. The CDR3: CASSSTGNTEAFF. CDR3 coding DNA: TGCGCCAGCAGCTCCACAGGGAACACTGAAGCTTTCTTT.

This chain joins TRBV2 and TRBJ1-1; D remains ambiguous. Trimming stripped 8 bases from V and 1 base from J, with 11 bases between. The CDR3 sequence is 13 residues long. The germline V gene has CDR1 SNHLY and CDR2 FYNNEI. The CDR3: CASLREPNTEAFF. The CDR3 DNA reads TGTGCCAGCCTGCGTGAGCCGAACACTGAAGCTTTCTTT.

This clone was seen only once. The rearrangement joins TRBV2 to TRBJ2-1; D call uncertain. Germline CDR1 SNHLY, CDR2 FYNNEI. The CDR3 extends over 15 amino acids. The V and J ends lost 2 bases and 2 bases respectively, with 10 bases between them. The CDR3 spells CASSETRHPYNEQFF. Written as DNA, the CDR3 is TGTGCCAGCAGTGAAACGAGACACCCCTACAATGAGCAGTTCTTC.

The chain is built from TRBV18 and TRBJ1-2; possibly TRBD1 for D (5 bases). The length of the CDR3 is 13 residues. CDR1 and CDR2 (germline): KGHSH, LQKENI. V was clipped by 3 bases and J by 3 bases, with 8 bases between them. In DNA, the CDR3 is TGTGCCAGCTCACCCTCGGGGGACTATGGCTACACCTTC. This translates into CASSPSGDYGYTF.

This clone came up once. The V and J genes are TRBV5-1 and TRBJ2-5; TRBD1 aligns across 8 bases. V shed 5 bases, J shed 4 bases, and the junction held 7 bases outside the gene matches. Germline CDR1 reads SGHRS; CDR2 reads YFSETQ. The CDR3 runs 14 residues. CDR3 sequence: CASSSGGASETQYF. CDR3 nucleotides: TGCGCCAGCAGTTCAGGGGGCGCATCAGAGACCCAGTACTTC.

The chain has TRBV2 and TRBJ2-2; the match to TRBD1 covers 11 bases. Trimming took 10 bases from V and 5 from J; bases not matched to a gene: 6. The germline gives CDR1 SNHLY, CDR2 FYNNEI. The CDR3 covers 14 residues. DNA of the CDR3: TGTGCCACTGGACAGGGGGCAGGAACCGGGGAGCTGTTTTTT. Amino acids: CATGQGAGTGELFF.

The genes are TRBV9 and TRBJ2-3, with D possibly being TRBD1 (6 bases). CDR1 is SGDLS, CDR2 YYNGEE, per germline. The CDR3 runs to 17 residues. V was shortened by 4 bases and J by 8 bases, with 26 bases between the two germline ends. The DNA for the CDR3 is TGTGCCAGCAGCCCAGCCTTCAGAGGGGGAAACCAAGGTACGCAGTATTTT. Translated, it gives CASSPAFRGGNQGTQYF. The full variable domain, its missing parts supplied by reference TRBV9 and TRBJ2-3, is DSGVTQTPKHLITATGQRVTLRCSPRSGDLSVYWYQQSLDQGLQFLIQYYNGEERAKGNILERFSAQQFPDLHSELNLSSLELGDSALYFCASSPAFRGGNQGTQYFGPGTRLTVL.

The rearrangement uses TRBV19 and TRBJ2-1; D is ambiguous. V was clipped by 4 bases and J by 0 bases, with 7 bases between them. Looked up from germline, CDR1 is LNHDA and CDR2 is SQIVND (reference sequence). The CDR3 extends over 14 amino acids. The CDR3 sequence is CASSRTDSYNEQFF. As DNA, the CDR3 is TGTGCCAGTAGTAGGACGGACTCCTACAATGAGCAGTTCTTC.

The rearrangement joins TRBV5-1 to TRBJ1-3; tentatively, D is TRBD1 (6 bases). This CDR3 is built from 16 residues. V was trimmed by 7 bases and J by 0 bases, leaving 17 bases between them. Germline lookup yields CDR1 SGHRS and CDR2 YFSETQ. The CDR3 DNA reads as TGCGCCAGCCGGGACAACTCCCTAAGCTCTGGAAACACCATATATTTT. Amino acid sequence: CASRDNSLSSGNTIYF.

The genes are TRBV10-2 and TRBJ1-1, with D unclear. Germline CDR1 is WSHSY and CDR2 is SAAADI. The CDR3 loop spans 13 amino acids. The V and J ends lost 4 bases and 6 bases respectively, with 12 bases between them. The CDR3 DNA is TGCGCCAGCAGTGTTGGGGATAGGGCTGAAGCTTTCTTT. This translates into CASSVGDRAEAFF.

This chain links TRBV6-5 with TRBJ1-5, with D hard to call. This CDR3 contains 14 residues. The V end was cut by 6 bases, the J end by 1 base, with 10 bases between. The germline CDR1 and CDR2 sequences are MNHEY and SVGAGI. CDR3 amino acids: CASSPFGSNQPQHF. The CDR3 region has the DNA TGTGCCAGCAGCCCGTTCGGGAGCAATCAGCCCCAGCATTTT.

This chain's CDR3 is CSVGGTGGAETQYF. In DNA form, the CDR3 reads TGCAGCGTTGGTGGGACAGGGGGCGCAGAGACCCAGTACTTC. This chain uses TRBV29-1 with TRBJ2-5; 12 bases map to TRBD1. Germline V CDR1 and CDR2: SQVTM, ANQGSEA. Losses at the gene ends were 4 bases for V and 4 bases for J; bases not matched to a gene: 4. CDR3 length: 14 amino acids.

The genes are TRBV4-3 and TRBJ2-3; the D gene is possibly TRBD2 (6 bases). The V gene's germline CDR1 is LGHNA and CDR2 YSLEER. Deletions cut 3 bases from V and 5 bases from J, with 15 bases between. CDR3 size: 15 residues. The CDR3 region has the DNA TGCGCCAGCAGCCATGGGCCCCGGAGGGAAGATACGCAGTATTTT. Protein: CASSHGPRREDTQYF.

CDR3 residues: CASSPPTGSRNTEAFF. As DNA, the CDR3 is TGTGCCAGCTCACCTCCCACCGGCTCACGGAACACTGAAGCTTTCTTT. The chain links TRBV18 to TRBJ1-1; no clear D. Germline CDR1 KGHSH, CDR2 LQKENI. V gave up 3 bases and J gave up 1 base, with 15 bases separating them. The CDR3 has 16 residues.

The sample holds one count of this clone. The J gene is TRBJ1-5, the V gene TRBV6-1, with 10 bases aligning to TRBD1. Losses at the gene ends were 5 bases for V and 9 bases for J; bases not matched to a gene: 7. From germline, CDR1 is MNHNS and CDR2 SASEGT. The CDR3 consists of 14 residues. CDR3 residues: CASSSTGGGGPQHF. The CDR3 nucleotides are TGTGCCAGCAGTTCGACAGGGGGCGGGGGGCCCCAGCATTTT.